The clone carrying this T cell receptor (beta chain) was observed a handful of times. Its specificity is unknown. The data stem from a study of CD8+ T cells in alopecia areata. Study at large: For the treated group, dosing was oral tofacitinib at 5 to 10 mg twice daily.

Study outcomes and limitations: Mice gave a clearer picture of TCR sharing than patients did, possibly for HLA-related reasons.

It was cDNA, reverse transcribed from extracted RNA, that served as the sequencing template. The assay was immunoSEQ multiplex PCR, and TCRdb's table has in-frame clones only and misses some. The table records some 130,000 clones, approximately 49% of them present only once. V lost 5 bases to trimming and J lost 0 bases, with 11 bases between them. The CDR3 loop spans 15 amino acids. CDR1 is SGHAT and CDR2 is FQNNGV in the germline V gene. Specimen: CD8+ T cells sorted from blood, collected at week 0. The receptor was derived from a human donor with alopecia areata. The rearrangement joins TRBV11-2 to TRBJ1-3; D is unclear. CDR3 residues: CASSPWSHSGNTIYF. The CDR3 coding sequence is TGTGCCAGCAGCCCATGGTCCCACTCTGGAAACACCATATATTTT.